The source of this T cell receptor (beta chain) is a study of patients and donors after allogeneic stem cell transplantation. In TCRdb, the RT-PCR reads were re-called with MiXCR into one record per CDR3 protein. Of some 960,000 distinct CDR3 sequences in the sample, approximately 19% were seen once. Germline lookup yields CDR1 MNHEY and CDR2 SVGAGI. CDR3 length equals 15 residues. V shed 2 bases and J shed 2 bases, with 11 bases lying between them. Sequencing was done on a sample of blood, either unsorted or a sorted T cell fraction (not recorded which). The sequence was obtained from a human donor who was either an allogeneic HSCT recipient or a stem cell or donor lymphocyte infusion donor (not recorded which). It is not recorded whose cells these are; they may come from a transplant donor. The chain employs TRBV6-5 and TRBJ2-3; tentative D call: TRBD2 (6 bases). The CDR3 nucleotides are TGTGCCAGCAGTTACGCGGGGCCCGACACAGATACGCAGTATTTT. Translating gives CASSYAGPDTDTQYF.